The source of this T cell receptor (beta chain) is a study of identical twins (dated by TCRdb to the mid-2010s). With regard to the full study: TCR alpha and beta repertoires from monozygotic twins, unrelated adults of various ages and cord blood were deep-sequenced to test whether fetal clonotypes persist. Replicate twin experiments were performed at different times using different library preparation protocols to rule out contamination.

Every donor in the study was a healthy Caucasian. The researchers also sequenced three unrelated adults who were not twins: a male aged 18 to 29, a male aged 50 to 59, and a female aged 50 to 59. Miltenyi CD45RO+ enrichment and human naive T-cell isolation kits were used to isolate memory (CD45RO+) and naive T cells from PBMC. Concerning this clonotype: Its antigen remains undetermined. Base-call qualities are not available, and no considerably larger clone is one nucleotide away.

Study-level results and caveats: Compared with coincidental sharing between unrelated individuals, out-of-frame TCR alpha sequences shared between twins had an excess of sequences with low generation probability. In monozygotic twins, out-of-frame TCR alpha sharing was systematically underestimated by recombination models, although the models agreed with sharing between unrelated individuals. A weaker excess of twin sharing was found in beta out-of-frame sequences because the signal-to-noise ratio was lowered by fewer shared sequences. Because the same donors could not be followed over many years, the conclusions depended on cross-sectional statistical analysis. Fewer insertions were carried by abundant cord blood beta clonotypes; a weaker similar trend was observed in young adult naive repertoires, while no such trend was observed in memory repertoires. Invariant T cells such as MAIT and iNKT could partly confound zero-insertion analyses, although diverse VJ usage argued against such confounding for most clonotypes.

The method behind the library was 5' RACE. This sample was sequenced with an Illumina HiSeq 2000. Template switching introduced a universal primer binding site; the final cDNA contained a unique molecular identifier, enabling accurate counting of TCR cDNA molecules. First-strand cDNA for TCR alpha and beta chains was synthesized from specific primers in the conserved constant-segment region. To control for contamination, every cDNA library carried two barcodes: a SMART-Mk sample barcode plus Illumina barcodes. TruSeq adapter sequences and Illumina sample barcodes were added in two successive PCR steps. The Illumina HiSeq platform was used with custom primers to sequence TCR alpha and beta cDNA libraries. In the authors' own workflow: MiGEC was used to process raw reads and extract unique molecular identifiers, and MiXCR was used to find CDR3 positions. Recombination models were inferred per individual with the repgenHMM and IGoR tools using an EM algorithm. Shared clonotypes were analyzed with the tcR package in R, and sharing was normalized by the product of cloneset sizes. To study raw recombination without the effects of thymic and clonal selection, out-of-frame nonproductive sequences were analyzed. TCRdb reprocessed the public reads (quality trimming at Q25 with fastp, clone calling with MiXCR) and kept in-frame beta chains. Each record represents a unique CDR3 protein, reported with the most common genes and DNA among its rows. The V and J calls were determined by TCRdb, not by the authors. The sample records about 700,000 distinct CDR3 sequences, around 5.7% of which are singletons. 1.5% to 2% of the sample goes to the ten largest clones.

The receptor was derived from a man aged 18 to 35 in good health. Sequencing was performed on naive T cells sorted from blood. The cell subset or site label for this specimen denotes: cells isolated with a human naive T-cell isolation kit.

The nucleotide sequence reads TGTGCCAGTTTACGCTCTGGGGCCAACGTCCTGACTTTC. Its coded protein is CASLRSGANVLTF. The rearrangement joined TRBV6-2 or TRBV6-3 to TRBJ2-6; no D segment can be confidently identified. Deletion took 9 bases off V and 0 bases off J, with a span of 6 bases between the germline ends. The germline V gene gives CDR1 as MNHEY and CDR2 as SVGEGT. The CDR3 runs 13 amino acids, cysteine and phenylalanine included. The only DNA kept is the CDR3, 39 bases in frame from the first base.